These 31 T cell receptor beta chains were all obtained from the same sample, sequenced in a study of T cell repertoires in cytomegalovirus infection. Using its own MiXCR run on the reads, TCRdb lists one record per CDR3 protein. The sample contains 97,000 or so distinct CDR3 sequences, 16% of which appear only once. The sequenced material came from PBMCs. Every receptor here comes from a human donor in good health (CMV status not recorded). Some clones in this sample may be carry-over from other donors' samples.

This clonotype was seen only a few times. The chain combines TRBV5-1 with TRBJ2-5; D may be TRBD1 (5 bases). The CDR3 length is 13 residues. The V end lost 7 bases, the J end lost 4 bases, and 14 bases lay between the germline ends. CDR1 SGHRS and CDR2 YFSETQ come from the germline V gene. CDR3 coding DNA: TGCGCCAGCTCCCGAACAAGGGGAGAGACCCAGTACTTC. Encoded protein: CASSRTRGETQYF. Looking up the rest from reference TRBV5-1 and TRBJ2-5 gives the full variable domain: KAGVTQTPRYLIKTRGQQVTLSCSPISGHRSVSWYQQTPGQGLQFLFEYFSETQRNKGNFPGRFSGRQFSNSRSEMNVSTLELGDSALYLCASSRTRGETQYFGPGTRLLVL.

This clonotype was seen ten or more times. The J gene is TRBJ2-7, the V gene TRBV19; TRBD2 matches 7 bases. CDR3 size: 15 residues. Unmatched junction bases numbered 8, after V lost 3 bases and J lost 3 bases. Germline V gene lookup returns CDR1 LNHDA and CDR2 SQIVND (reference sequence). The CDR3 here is CASSIKGGEGYEQYF. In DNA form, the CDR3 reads TGTGCCAGTAGTATTAAAGGAGGGGAGGGCTACGAGCAGTACTTC. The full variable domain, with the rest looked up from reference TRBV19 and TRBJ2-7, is DGGITQSPKYLFRKEGQNVTLSCEQNLNHDAMYWYRQDPGQGLRLIYYSQIVNDFQKGDIAEGYSVSREKKESFPLTVTSAQKNPTAFYLCASSIKGGEGYEQYFGPGTRLTVT.

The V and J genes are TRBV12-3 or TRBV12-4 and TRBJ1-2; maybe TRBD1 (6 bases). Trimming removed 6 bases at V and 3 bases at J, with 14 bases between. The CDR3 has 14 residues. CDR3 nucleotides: TGTGCCAGCAGACCGGAGGACAGAGACTATGGCTACACCTTC. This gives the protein CASRPEDRDYGYTF.

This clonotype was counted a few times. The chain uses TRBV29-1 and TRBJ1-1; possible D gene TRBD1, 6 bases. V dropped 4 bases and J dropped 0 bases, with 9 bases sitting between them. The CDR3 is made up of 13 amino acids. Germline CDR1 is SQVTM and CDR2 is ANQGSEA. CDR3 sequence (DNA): TGCAGCGTTGCACAGGGCCTGAACACTGAAGCTTTCTTT. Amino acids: CSVAQGLNTEAFF.

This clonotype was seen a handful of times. The CDR3 protein is CASSLRASGGREETQYF. The CDR3 DNA reads as TGTGCCAGCAGCTTACGTGCTAGCGGGGGGAGAGAAGAGACCCAGTACTTC. The chain joins TRBV7-9 to TRBJ2-5, with 11 bases matching TRBD2. The V segment lost 2 bases and the J segment 3 bases; nucleotides outside the gene matches: 8. The CDR3 is made up of 17 amino acids. Germline V gene lookup returns CDR1 SEHNR and CDR2 FQNEAQ (reference sequence).

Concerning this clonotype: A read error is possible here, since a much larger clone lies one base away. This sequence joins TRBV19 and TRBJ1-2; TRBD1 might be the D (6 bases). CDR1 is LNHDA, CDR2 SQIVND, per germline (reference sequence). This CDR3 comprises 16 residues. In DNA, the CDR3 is TGTGCCAGTAGTGGAACCGACAGAGGGGGAGACTATGGCCACACCTTC. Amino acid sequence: CASSGTDRGGDYGHTF. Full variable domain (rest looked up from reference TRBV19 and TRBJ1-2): DGGITQSPKYLFRKEGQNVTLSCEQNLNHDAMYWYRQDPGQGLRLIYYSQIVNDFQKGDIAEGYSVSREKKESFPLTVTSAQKNPTAFYLCASSGTDRGGDYGHTFGSGTRLTVV.

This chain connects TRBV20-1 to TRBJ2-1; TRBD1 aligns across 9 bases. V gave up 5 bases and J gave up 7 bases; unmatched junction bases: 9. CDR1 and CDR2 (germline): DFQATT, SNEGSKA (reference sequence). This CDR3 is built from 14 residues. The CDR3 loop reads CSAGEDRGGNEQFF. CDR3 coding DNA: TGCAGTGCTGGGGAGGACAGGGGCGGGAATGAGCAGTTCTTC.

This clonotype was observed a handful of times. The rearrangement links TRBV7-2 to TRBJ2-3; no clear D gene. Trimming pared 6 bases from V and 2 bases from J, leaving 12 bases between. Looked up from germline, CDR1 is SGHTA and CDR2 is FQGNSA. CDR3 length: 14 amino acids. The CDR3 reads CASRQLYNTDTQYF. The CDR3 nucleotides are TGTGCCAGCAGGCAACTCTATAACACAGATACGCAGTATTTT.

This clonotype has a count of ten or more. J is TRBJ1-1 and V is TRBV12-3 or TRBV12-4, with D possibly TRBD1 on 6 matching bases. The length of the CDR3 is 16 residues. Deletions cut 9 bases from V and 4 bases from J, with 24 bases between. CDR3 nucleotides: TGTGCCAGTGACATAAACGGGCGGGGGCGCGGCACTGAAGCTTTCTTT. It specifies CASDINGRGRGTEAFF.

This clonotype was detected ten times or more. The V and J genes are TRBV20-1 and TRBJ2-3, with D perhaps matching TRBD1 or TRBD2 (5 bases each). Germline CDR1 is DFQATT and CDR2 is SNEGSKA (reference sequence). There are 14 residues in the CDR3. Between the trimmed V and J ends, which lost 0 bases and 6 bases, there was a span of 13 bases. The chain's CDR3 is CSARDFRDPDTQYF. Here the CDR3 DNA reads TGCAGTGCTAGAGATTTTAGGGACCCGGATACGCAGTATTTT.

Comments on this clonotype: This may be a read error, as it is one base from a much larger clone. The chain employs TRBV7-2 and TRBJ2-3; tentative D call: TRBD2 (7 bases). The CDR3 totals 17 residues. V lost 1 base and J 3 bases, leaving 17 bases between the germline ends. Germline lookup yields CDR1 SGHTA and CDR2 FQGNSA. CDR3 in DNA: TGTGCCAGCAGCTTAGAACTAGGGGGGGAGTTGACAGATACGCAGTATTTT. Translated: CASSLELGGELTDTQYF.

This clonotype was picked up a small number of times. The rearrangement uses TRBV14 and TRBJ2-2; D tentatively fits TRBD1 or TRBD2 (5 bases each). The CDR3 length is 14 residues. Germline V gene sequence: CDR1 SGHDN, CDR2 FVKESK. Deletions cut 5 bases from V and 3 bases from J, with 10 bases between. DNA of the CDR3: TGTGCCAGCAGCATGGGACGGTACACCGGGGAGCTGTTTTTT. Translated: CASSMGRYTGELFF.

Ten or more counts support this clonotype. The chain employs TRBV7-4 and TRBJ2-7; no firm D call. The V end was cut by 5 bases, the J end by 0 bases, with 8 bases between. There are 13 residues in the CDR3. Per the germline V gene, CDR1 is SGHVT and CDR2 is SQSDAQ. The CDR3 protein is CASSRTSSYEQYF. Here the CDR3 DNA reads TGTGCCAGCAGCCGTACCAGCTCCTACGAGCAGTACTTC.

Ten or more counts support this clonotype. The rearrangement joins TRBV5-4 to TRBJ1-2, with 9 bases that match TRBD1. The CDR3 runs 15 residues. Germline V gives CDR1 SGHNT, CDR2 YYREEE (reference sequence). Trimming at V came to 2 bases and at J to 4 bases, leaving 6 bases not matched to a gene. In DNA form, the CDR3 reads TGTGCCAGCAGCTTAGGGACAGGGAAGACCTATGGCTACACCTTC. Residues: CASSLGTGKTYGYTF.

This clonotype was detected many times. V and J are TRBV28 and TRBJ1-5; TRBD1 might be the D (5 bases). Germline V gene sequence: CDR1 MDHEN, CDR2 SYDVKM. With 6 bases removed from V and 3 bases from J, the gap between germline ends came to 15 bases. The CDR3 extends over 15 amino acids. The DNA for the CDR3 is TGTGCCAGCAGCCCCCCCGGGGGAAACAATCAGCCCCAGCATTTT. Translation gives CASSPPGGNNQPQHF. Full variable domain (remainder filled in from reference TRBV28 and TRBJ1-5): DVKVTQSSRYLVKRTGEKVFLECVQDMDHENMFWYRQDPGLGLRLIYFSYDVKMKEKGDIPEGYSVSREKKERFSLILESASTNQTSMYLCASSPPGGNNQPQHFGDGTRLSIL.

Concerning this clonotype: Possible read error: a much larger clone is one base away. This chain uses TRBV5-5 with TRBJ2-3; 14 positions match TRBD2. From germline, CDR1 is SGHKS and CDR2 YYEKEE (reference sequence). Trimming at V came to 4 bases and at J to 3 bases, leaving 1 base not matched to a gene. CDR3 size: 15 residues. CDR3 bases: TGTGCCAGCAGCGGGACTAGCGGGGGAACAGATACGCAGTATTTT. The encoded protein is CASSGTSGGTDTQYF.

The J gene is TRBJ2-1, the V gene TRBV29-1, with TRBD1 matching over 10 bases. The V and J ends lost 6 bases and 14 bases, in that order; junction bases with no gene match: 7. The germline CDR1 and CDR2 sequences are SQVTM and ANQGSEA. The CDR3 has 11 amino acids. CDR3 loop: CSVAGTGEEFF. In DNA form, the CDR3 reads TGCAGCGTAGCCGGGACAGGGGAGGAGTTCTTC.

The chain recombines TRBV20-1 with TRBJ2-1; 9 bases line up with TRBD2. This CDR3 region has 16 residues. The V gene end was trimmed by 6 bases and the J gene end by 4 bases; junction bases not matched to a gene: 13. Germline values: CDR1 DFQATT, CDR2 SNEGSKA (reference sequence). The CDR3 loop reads CSAKSASGGTYNEQFF. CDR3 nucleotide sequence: TGCAGTGCAAAATCGGCCAGCGGGGGGACGTACAATGAGCAGTTCTTC.

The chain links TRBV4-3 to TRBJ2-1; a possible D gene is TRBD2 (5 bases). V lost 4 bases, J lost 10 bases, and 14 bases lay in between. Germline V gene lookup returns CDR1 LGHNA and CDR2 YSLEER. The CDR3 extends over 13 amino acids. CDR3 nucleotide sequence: TGCGCCAGCAGCCTACTAGTACTGGACGAGCAGTTCTTC. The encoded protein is CASSLLVLDEQFF.

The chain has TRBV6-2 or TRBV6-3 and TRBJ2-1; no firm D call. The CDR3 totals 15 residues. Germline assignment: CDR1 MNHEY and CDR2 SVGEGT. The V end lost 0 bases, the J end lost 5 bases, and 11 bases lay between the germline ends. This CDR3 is CASSYSATWNNEQFF. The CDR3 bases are TGTGCCAGCAGTTACTCAGCCACGTGGAACAATGAGCAGTTCTTC.

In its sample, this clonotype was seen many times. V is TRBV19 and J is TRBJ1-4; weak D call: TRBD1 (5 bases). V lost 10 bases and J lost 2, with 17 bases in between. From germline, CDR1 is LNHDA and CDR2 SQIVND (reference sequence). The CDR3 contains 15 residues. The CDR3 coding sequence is TGTGCCACCCGGGAGGGGCGGCAGACTAATGAAAAACTGTTTTTT. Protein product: CATREGRQTNEKLFF.

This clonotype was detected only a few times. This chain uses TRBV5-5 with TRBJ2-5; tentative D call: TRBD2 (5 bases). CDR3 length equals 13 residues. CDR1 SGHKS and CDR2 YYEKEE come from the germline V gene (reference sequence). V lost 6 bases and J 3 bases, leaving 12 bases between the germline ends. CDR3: CASKPRDKETQYF. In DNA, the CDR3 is TGTGCCAGCAAACCTCGGGATAAAGAGACCCAGTACTTC.

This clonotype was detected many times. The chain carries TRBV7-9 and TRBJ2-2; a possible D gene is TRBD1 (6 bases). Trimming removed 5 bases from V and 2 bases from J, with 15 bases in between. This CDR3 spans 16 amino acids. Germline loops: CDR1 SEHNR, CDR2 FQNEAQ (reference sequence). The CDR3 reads CASSPTGYSNTGELFF. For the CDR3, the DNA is TGTGCCAGCAGCCCCACAGGGTATTCCAACACCGGGGAGCTGTTTTTT.

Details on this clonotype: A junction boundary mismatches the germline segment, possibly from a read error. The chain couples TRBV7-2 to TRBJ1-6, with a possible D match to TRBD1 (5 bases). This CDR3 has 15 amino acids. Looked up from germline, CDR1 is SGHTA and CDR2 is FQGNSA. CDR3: CSSSTRQIDNSPLHF. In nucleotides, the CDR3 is TGTTCCAGCAGCACCCGACAGATCGATAATTCACCCCTCCACTTT.

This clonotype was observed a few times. CDR3 residues: CASSDLGVSNQPQHF. The DNA for the CDR3 is TGTGCCAGCAGTGACCTAGGGGTCTCGAATCAGCCCCAGCATTTT. This chain joins TRBV28 and TRBJ1-5; maybe TRBD1 (5 bases). CDR3 length: 15 residues. The V and J ends lost 5 bases and 4 bases respectively, with 15 bases between them. Germline V gene lookup returns CDR1 MDHEN and CDR2 SYDVKM.

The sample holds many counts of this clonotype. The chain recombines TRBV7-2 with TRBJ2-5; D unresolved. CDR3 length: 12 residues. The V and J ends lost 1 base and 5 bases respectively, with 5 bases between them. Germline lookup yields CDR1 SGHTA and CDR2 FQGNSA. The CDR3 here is CASSLVWETQYF. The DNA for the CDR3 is TGTGCCAGCAGCTTAGTTTGGGAGACCCAGTACTTC.

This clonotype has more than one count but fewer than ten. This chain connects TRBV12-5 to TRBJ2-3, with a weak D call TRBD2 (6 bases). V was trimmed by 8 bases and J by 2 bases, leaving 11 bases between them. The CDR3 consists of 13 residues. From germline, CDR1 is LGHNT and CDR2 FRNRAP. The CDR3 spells CASLGLTTDTQYF. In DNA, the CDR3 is TGTGCTAGTCTTGGACTAACCACAGATACGCAGTATTTT.

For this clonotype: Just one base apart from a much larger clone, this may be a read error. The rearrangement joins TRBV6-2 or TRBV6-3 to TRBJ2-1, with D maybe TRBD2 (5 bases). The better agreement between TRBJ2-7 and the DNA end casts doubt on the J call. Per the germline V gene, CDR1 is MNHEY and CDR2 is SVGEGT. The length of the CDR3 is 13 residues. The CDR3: CASGGSTYNEQYF. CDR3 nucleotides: TGTGCCAGCGGTGGGAGTACCTACAATGAGCAGTACTTC.

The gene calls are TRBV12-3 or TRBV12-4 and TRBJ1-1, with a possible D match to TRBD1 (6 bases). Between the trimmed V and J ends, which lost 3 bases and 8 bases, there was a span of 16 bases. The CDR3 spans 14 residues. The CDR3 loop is CASSFFTMGGEAFF. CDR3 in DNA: TGTGCCAGCAGTTTCTTTACTATGGGGGGCGAAGCTTTCTTT.

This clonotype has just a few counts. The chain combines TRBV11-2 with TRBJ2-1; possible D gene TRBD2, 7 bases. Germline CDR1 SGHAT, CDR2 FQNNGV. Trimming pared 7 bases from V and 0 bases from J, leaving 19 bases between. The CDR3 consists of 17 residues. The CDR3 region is CASTPRGGGSSYNEQFF. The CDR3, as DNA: TGTGCCAGCACCCCCAGAGGGGGGGGGAGCTCCTACAATGAGCAGTTCTTC.

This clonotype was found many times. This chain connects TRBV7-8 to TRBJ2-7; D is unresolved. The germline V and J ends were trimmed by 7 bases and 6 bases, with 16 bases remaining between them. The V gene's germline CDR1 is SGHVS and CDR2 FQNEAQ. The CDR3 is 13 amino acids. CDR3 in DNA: TGTGCCAGCACCTCAAACATGGAGCGCGAGCAGTACTTC. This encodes CASTSNMEREQYF.